This entry lists 13 T cell receptor beta chains sequenced from one sample in a study of blood T cell repertoires in COVID-19. Assay used: immunoSEQ multiplex PCR; TCRdb lists only in-frame clones, some missing. The sample includes 130,000 to 150,000 clones, about 90% of them seen just once. The sample consisted of peripheral blood. These receptor sequences come from a man aged 50 to 60 who had recovered from COVID-19.

To note about this clone: This same CDR3 is encoded by further DNA sequences in the sample. The V call is TRBV5-1, the J call TRBJ1-1; 9 bases agree with TRBD1. Germline CDR1 is SGHRS and CDR2 is YFSETQ. This CDR3 spans 15 amino acids. V lost 0 bases and J lost 2; bases outside the gene matches: 2. The CDR3 loop reads CASSLEGQGNTEAFF. The CDR3 DNA reads as TGCGCCAGCAGCTTGGAGGGACAGGGAAACACTGAAGCTTTCTTT.

The J gene is TRBJ2-6, the V gene TRBV27; perhaps TRBD2 as D (7 bases). Per the germline V gene, CDR1 is MNHEY and CDR2 is SMNVEV (reference sequence). V was trimmed by 9 bases and J by 0 bases, leaving 18 bases between them. The length of the CDR3 is 17 residues. The CDR3: CASSRGARSSGANVLTF. The CDR3 bases are TGTGCCAGTAGTCGGGGGGCACGAAGCTCTGGGGCCAACGTCCTGACTTTC.

This sequence joins TRBV27 and TRBJ1-5; 9 nucleotides agree with TRBD1. The V segment lost 2 bases and the J segment 7 bases; nucleotides outside the gene matches: 6. CDR3 size: 15 residues. Germline V gene sequence: CDR1 MNHEY, CDR2 SMNVEV (reference sequence). The CDR3 here is CASSLATGGGQPQHF. DNA for the CDR3: TGTGCCAGCAGTTTAGCAACAGGGGGCGGACAGCCCCAGCATTTT.

V gene TRBV6-5 combines with J gene TRBJ2-7; 8 bases are shared with TRBD1. CDR3 length: 14 amino acids. The ends lost 5 bases at V and 2 bases at J; junction bases unmatched: 5. The germline V gene has CDR1 MNHEY and CDR2 SVGAGI. The CDR3 loop reads CASSRRDRTYEQYF. CDR3 nucleotide sequence: TGTGCCAGCAGTCGGCGGGACAGGACCTACGAGCAGTACTTC.

V and J are TRBV5-6 and TRBJ2-5, with a possible D match to TRBD1 (5 bases). Trimming stripped 4 bases from V and 5 bases from J, with 12 bases between. Germline V gene lookup returns CDR1 SGHDT and CDR2 YYEEEE. CDR3 size: 13 residues. In nucleotides, the CDR3 is TGTGCCAGCAGCGGCAGGGTTCCGGAGACCCAGTACTTC. This sequence encodes CASSGRVPETQYF.

The genes are TRBV5-1 and TRBJ2-3; D is unresolved. Trimming left V 3 bases short and J 2 bases short, with 7 bases between. The V gene's germline CDR1 is SGHRS and CDR2 YFSETQ. The CDR3 consists of 13 residues. DNA for the CDR3: TGCGCCAGCAGCTCCGCGTCCACAGATACGCAGTATTTT. It specifies CASSSASTDTQYF.

The chain links TRBV10-2 to TRBJ2-5, with D perhaps matching TRBD2 (7 bases). Trimming shortened V by 6 bases and J by 0 bases, and 11 bases separated the two germline ends. Germline V gene data show CDR1 as WSHSY and CDR2 as SAAADI. The CDR3 loop spans 14 amino acids. The CDR3 bases are TGCGCCAGCAGCGGGGGGCCGAACCAAGAGACCCAGTACTTC. Translating it yields CASSGGPNQETQYF.

Only one count was recorded for this clone. The chain links TRBV2 to TRBJ1-1, with 11 bases lining up with TRBD1. This CDR3 region has 15 residues. Looked up from germline, CDR1 is SNHLY and CDR2 is FYNNEI. J gave up 5 bases and V 1 base, and 3 bases lay outside the gene matches. In nucleotides, the CDR3 is TGTGCCAGCAGTGAAGGGACAGGGGGCGAGACTGAAGCTTTCTTT. Protein sequence: CASSEGTGGETEAFF.

This chain links TRBV2 with TRBJ1-2, with TRBD1 matching 7 bases. This CDR3 has 15 residues. With V trimmed by 6 bases and J by 5 bases, 12 bases remained unmatched. Germline values: CDR1 SNHLY, CDR2 FYNNEI. The CDR3 protein is CASRDLQGDPYGYTF. Written as DNA, the CDR3 is TGTGCCAGCAGAGACCTTCAGGGGGATCCTTATGGCTACACCTTC.

The rearrangement links TRBV4-2 to TRBJ2-4; no firm D call. There are 16 residues in the CDR3. The germline V and J ends were trimmed by 0 bases and 5 bases, with 14 bases remaining between them. Germline V gives CDR1 LGHNA, CDR2 YNFKEQ. In DNA, the CDR3 is TGTGCCAGCAGCCAAGATGCGGCCACCTGGGAAAACATTCAGTACTTC. It codes for CASSQDAATWENIQYF.

The rearrangement joins TRBV7-3 to TRBJ2-1; 10 bases line up with TRBD1. This CDR3 comprises 16 residues. Germline V gene sequence: CDR1 SGHTA, CDR2 FQGTGA. Trimming took 2 bases from V and 2 from J; bases not matched to a gene: 3. In DNA, the CDR3 is TGTGCCAGCAGCTTATCCGGGACAGGGGCCTACAATGAGCAGTTCTTC. It translates to CASSLSGTGAYNEQFF.

The chain has TRBV4-2 and TRBJ2-5; 9 bases match TRBD2. Germline V lookup: CDR1 LGHNA, CDR2 YNFKEQ. The V and J ends lost 0 bases and 5 bases, in that order; junction bases with no gene match: 7. The CDR3 has 16 amino acids. For the CDR3, the DNA is TGTGCCAGCAGCCAAGAGAGTCTAGCGGGGTGGGAGACCCAGTACTTC. Protein product: CASSQESLAGWETQYF.

This chain joins TRBV19 and TRBJ2-5, with D perhaps TRBD2 (6 bases). Deletions cut 1 base from V and 1 base from J, with 13 bases between. CDR1 LNHDA and CDR2 SQIVND come from the germline V gene (reference sequence). CDR3 length equals 16 residues. CDR3 DNA sequence: TGTGCCAGTAGTATAGGGATAGCGGCGATCCAAGAGACCCAGTACTTC. Protein: CASSIGIAAIQETQYF.